The entry that follows covers one TCR beta chain sequence. No antigen is known for it. Co-extracted RNA and DNA came from approximately 20-30 mg of unsorted bulk tissue. These data originate in a study of tumor-infiltrating lymphocytes in primary liver carcinoma. Turning to the study itself: Tumors measured roughly 4.2 to 11 cm and were stage T1-T3 N0M0. General study points: Lesser overlap characterized tumor-adjacent and tumor-blood pairs relative to tumor region pairs.

With a constant-region primer, TCR beta cDNA was made from roughly 500 ng of total RNA. Slightly modified ARM-PCR served as the procedure for the TCR beta libraries. These libraries came from three rounds of nested multiplex PCR. PCR rounds one and two used TRBV1-TRBV30 forward primers with a C-beta reverse primer for about 11 cycles each. TCRdb redid the calling of the multiplex PCR reads with MiXCR, one entry per CDR3 protein. The table includes around 99,000 distinct CDR3 sequences, less than 75% detected once. The ends lost 7 bases at V and 7 bases at J; junction bases unmatched: 11. Germline V gene data show CDR1 as SGHDN and CDR2 as FVKESK. The CDR3 extends over 15 amino acids.

The chain is built from TRBV14 and TRBJ2-2; 8 bases align to TRBD1. This sequence was found in a man aged 35-49 years with primary liver carcinoma and hepatitis B virus infection. The sample was tumor-adjacent normal liver tissue. Written as DNA, the CDR3 is TGTGCCAGCAACCCCCGGACAGGGATCTTCGGGGAGCTGTTTTTT. It is translated as CASNPRTGIFGELFF.